A single sample gave rise to the 13 T cell receptor beta chains below, sequenced in a study of shared clonotypes between healthy human individuals. The repertoire was sequenced with immunoSEQ multiplex PCR; TCRdb's copy has only in-frame clones and lacks some. The sample has fewer than 1.6 million clones; less than 99% are singletons. The specimen sequenced was naive CD4+ T cells sorted from blood. Indicated subset: CD45RA+ positively selected. The receptor set was obtained from a man aged 25-40 years in good health.

The V gene is TRBV6-5, the J gene TRBJ1-1; TRBD1 agrees at 7 bases. Germline assignment: CDR1 MNHEY and CDR2 SVGAGI. CDR3 length equals 15 residues. The V and J ends lost 3 bases and 3 bases, in that order; junction bases with no gene match: 7. CDR3 amino acids: CASSYIQGRDTEAFF. The CDR3 DNA is TGTGCCAGCAGTTATATACAGGGGCGAGACACTGAAGCTTTCTTT.

This clone was recorded once. The gene calls are TRBV13 and TRBJ2-5; 13 bases are shared with TRBD2. The CDR3 contains 19 residues. CDR1 and CDR2 from the germline V gene are PRHDT and FYEKMQ (reference sequence). The trim removed 2 bases at V and 0 bases at J, leaving 9 bases unmatched. The CDR3 loop reads CASSLSVWGTSGNQETQYF. The CDR3 region has the DNA TGTGCCAGCAGCTTAAGTGTGTGGGGGACTAGCGGGAACCAAGAGACCCAGTACTTC.

Written as DNA, the CDR3 is TGTGCCCTCGACAGGGCATCGGGAAACACCATATATTTT. This encodes CALDRASGNTIYF. The gene calls are TRBV30 and TRBJ1-3, with 7 nucleotides matching TRBD1. This CDR3 is 13 amino acids long. Germline V gene sequence: CDR1 GTSNPN, CDR2 SVGIG (reference sequence). J gave up 4 bases and V 8 bases, and 8 bases lay outside the gene matches.

The CDR3 region has the DNA TGTGCCAGCAGCCGAACAACACCTCCAGCGGGCGGGAGATCGTACGAGCAGTACTTC. This translates into CASSRTTPPAGGRSYEQYF. The chain is built from TRBV7-9 and TRBJ2-7; 7 positions match TRBD2. The CDR3 is 19 residues long. V lost 5 bases and J lost 4; bases outside the gene matches: 23. Germline CDR1 is SEHNR and CDR2 is FQNEAQ (reference sequence).

The V and J genes are TRBV29-1 and TRBJ2-5, with D perhaps TRBD1 (6 bases). Germline lookup yields CDR1 SQVTM and CDR2 ANQGSEA. The CDR3 loop spans 13 amino acids. The germline V and J ends were trimmed by 6 bases and 5 bases, with 16 bases remaining between them. The CDR3 loop is CSVLLGGTETQYF. In nucleotides, the CDR3 is TGCAGCGTCCTATTAGGGGGTACGGAGACCCAGTACTTC.

This sequence joins TRBV7-9 and TRBJ2-2; TRBD2 aligns across 11 bases. The CDR3 runs 16 residues. Trimming removed 7 bases from V and 6 bases from J; junction bases left unmatched: 10. Germline CDR1 is SEHNR and CDR2 is FQNEAQ (reference sequence). Here the CDR3 DNA reads TGTGCCAGCAACCAGTTCGGACTAGCGGGTTCCGGGGAGCTGTTTTTT. Its protein product is CASNQFGLAGSGELFF.

The rearrangement uses TRBV5-6 and TRBJ2-5; weak D call: TRBD1 (5 bases). Germline CDR1 is SGHDT and CDR2 is YYEEEE. V lost 5 bases and J 2 bases, leaving 16 bases between the germline ends. This CDR3 has 15 residues. The CDR3 DNA reads TGTGCCAGCAGAGGAATGAAACAGGTACAAGAGACCCAGTACTTC. Residues: CASRGMKQVQETQYF.

The chain employs TRBV19 and TRBJ2-2; the D is unclear. Trimming removed 7 bases at V and 4 bases at J, with 10 bases between. Germline V lookup: CDR1 LNHDA, CDR2 SQIVND (reference sequence). The length of the CDR3 is 13 residues. In nucleotides, the CDR3 is TGTGCCAGTAATAAACCGGTCACCGGGGAGCTGTTTTTT. This codes for CASNKPVTGELFF.

This clone was detected only once. Here the CDR3 reads CASSLNGGTGNTIYF. The CDR3 bases are TGCGCCAGCAGCTTGAACGGGGGCACTGGAAACACCATATATTTT. The chain recombines TRBV5-1 with TRBJ1-3, with D possibly TRBD1 on 6 matching bases. Germline CDR1 and CDR2: SGHRS and YFSETQ. The CDR3 sequence is 15 residues long. Trimming removed 1 base from V and 2 bases from J, with 10 bases in between.

The CDR3, as DNA: TGTGCCTGGAGTTTGGGTCCACAAGTAGATGAGCAGTTCTTC. Protein sequence: CAWSLGPQVDEQFF. V and J are TRBV30 and TRBJ2-1; D unresolved. This CDR3 comprises 14 residues. V was trimmed by 2 bases and J by 8 bases, leaving 16 bases between them. Looked up from germline, CDR1 is GTSNPN and CDR2 is SVGIG (reference sequence).

The chain employs TRBV28 and TRBJ2-7, with 9 bases that match TRBD1. Looked up from germline, CDR1 is MDHEN and CDR2 is SYDVKM. The CDR3 has 14 amino acids. The V segment lost 6 bases and the J segment 2 bases; nucleotides outside the gene matches: 5. In DNA, the CDR3 is TGTGCCAGCAGAGCAGGACAGGGGACCTACGAGCAGTACTTC. It yields the protein CASRAGQGTYEQYF.

Here the CDR3 DNA reads TGTGCCAGCAGTTTAAAGGGGGAGACCCAGTACTTC. Protein product: CASSLKGETQYF. V is TRBV27 and J is TRBJ2-5; perhaps TRBD1 as D (5 bases). The V gene's germline CDR1 is MNHEY and CDR2 SMNVEV (reference sequence). The V end lost 2 bases, the J end lost 5 bases, and 6 bases lay between the germline ends. There are 12 residues in the CDR3.

V is TRBV5-5 and J is TRBJ1-5; no clear D gene. The V and J ends lost 2 bases and 1 base respectively, with 13 bases between them. The CDR3 spans 16 residues. Per the germline V gene, CDR1 is SGHKS and CDR2 is YYEKEE (reference sequence). CDR3 sequence reads: CASSLTVGGSNQPQHF. CDR3 DNA: TGTGCCAGCAGCTTAACGGTGGGAGGGAGCAATCAGCCCCAGCATTTT.